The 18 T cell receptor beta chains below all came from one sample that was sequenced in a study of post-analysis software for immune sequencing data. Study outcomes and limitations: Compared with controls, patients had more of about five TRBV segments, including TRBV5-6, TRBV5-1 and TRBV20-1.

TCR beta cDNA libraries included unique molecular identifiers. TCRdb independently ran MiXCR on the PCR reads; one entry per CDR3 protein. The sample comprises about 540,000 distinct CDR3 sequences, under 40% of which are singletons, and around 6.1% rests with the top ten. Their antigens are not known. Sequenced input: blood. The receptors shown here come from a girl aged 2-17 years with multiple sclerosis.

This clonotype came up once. The CDR3 DNA reads as TGCGCCAGCAGCCCCTCGGAGTCGCGAGGAGAGACCCAGTACTTC. It encodes CASSPSESRGETQYF. This rearrangement joins TRBV5-1 to TRBJ2-5; D gene unclear. V gave up 4 bases and J gave up 4 bases, with 17 bases separating them. Looked up from germline, CDR1 is SGHRS and CDR2 is YFSETQ. The CDR3 runs to 15 residues.

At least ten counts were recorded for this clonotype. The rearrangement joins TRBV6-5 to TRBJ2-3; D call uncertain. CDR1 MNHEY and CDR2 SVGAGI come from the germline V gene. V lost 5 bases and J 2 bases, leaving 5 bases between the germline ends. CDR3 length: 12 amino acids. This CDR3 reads CASSRDTDTQYF. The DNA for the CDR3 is TGTGCCAGCAGTAGAGACACAGATACGCAGTATTTT.

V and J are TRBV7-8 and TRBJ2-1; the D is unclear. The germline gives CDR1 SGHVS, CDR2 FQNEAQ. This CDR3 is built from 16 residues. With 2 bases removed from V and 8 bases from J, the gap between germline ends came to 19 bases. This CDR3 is CASSLIGGPKRHEQFF. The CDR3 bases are TGTGCCAGCAGCTTAATCGGCGGCCCTAAAAGGCATGAGCAGTTCTTC.

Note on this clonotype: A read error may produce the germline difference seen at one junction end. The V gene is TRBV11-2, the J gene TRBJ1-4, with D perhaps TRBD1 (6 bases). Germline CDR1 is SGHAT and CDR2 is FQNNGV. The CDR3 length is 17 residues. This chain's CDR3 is CASSSEGHSILHEKPFF. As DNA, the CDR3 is TGTGCCAGCAGCTCCGAGGGACACTCGATCCTTCATGAAAAACCGTTTTTT.

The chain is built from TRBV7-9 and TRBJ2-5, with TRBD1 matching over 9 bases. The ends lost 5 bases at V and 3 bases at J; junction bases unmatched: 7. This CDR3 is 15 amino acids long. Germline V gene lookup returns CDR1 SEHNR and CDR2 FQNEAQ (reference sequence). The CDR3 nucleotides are TGTGCCAGCAGCCTGACAGGGGGGCGAGAAGAGACCCAGTACTTC. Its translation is CASSLTGGREETQYF.

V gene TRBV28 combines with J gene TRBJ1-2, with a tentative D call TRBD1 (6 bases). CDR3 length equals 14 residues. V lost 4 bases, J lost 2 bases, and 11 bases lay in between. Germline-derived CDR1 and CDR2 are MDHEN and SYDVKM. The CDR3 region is CASSSETGNYGYTF. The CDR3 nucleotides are TGTGCCAGCAGTTCTGAAACAGGGAACTATGGCTACACCTTC.

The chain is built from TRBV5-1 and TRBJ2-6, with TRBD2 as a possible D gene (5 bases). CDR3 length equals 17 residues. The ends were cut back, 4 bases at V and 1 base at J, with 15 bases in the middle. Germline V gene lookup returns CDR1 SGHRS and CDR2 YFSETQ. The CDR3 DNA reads TGCGCCAGCAGCACCCAAGGAGCGGCTTCTGGGGCCAACGTCCTGACTTTC. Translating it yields CASSTQGAASGANVLTF.

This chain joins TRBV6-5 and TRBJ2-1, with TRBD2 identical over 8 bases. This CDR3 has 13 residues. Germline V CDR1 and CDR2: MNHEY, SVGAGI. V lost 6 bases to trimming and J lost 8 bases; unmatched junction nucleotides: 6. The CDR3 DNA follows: TGTGCCAGCAGGATAGCGGGGTGGGATGAGCAGTTCTTC. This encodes CASRIAGWDEQFF.

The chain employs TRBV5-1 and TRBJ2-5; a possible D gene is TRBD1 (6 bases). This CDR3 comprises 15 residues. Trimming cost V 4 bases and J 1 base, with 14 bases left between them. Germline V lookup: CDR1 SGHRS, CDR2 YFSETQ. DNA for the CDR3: TGCGCCAGCAGCCAGTCGAGGACAGTCCAAGAGACCCAGTACTTC. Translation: CASSQSRTVQETQYF.

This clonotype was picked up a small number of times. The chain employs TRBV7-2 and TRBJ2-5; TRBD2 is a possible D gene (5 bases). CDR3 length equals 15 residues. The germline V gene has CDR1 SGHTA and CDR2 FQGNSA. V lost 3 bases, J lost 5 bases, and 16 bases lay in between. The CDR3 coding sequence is TGTGCCAGCAGCTTTAGGAGCGGCCTGGGGGAGACCCAGTACTTC. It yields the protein CASSFRSGLGETQYF. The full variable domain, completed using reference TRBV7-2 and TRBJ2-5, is GAGVSQSPSNKVTEKGKDVELRCDPISGHTALYWYRQSLGQGLEFLIYFQGNSAPDKSGLPSDRFSAERTGGSVSTLTIQRTQQEDSAVYLCASSFRSGLGETQYFGPGTRLLVL.

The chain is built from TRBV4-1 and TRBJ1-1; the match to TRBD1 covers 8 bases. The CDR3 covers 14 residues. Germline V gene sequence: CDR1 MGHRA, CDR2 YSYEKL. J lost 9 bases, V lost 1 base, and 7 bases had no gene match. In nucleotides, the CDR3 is TGCGCCAGCAGCCAAGGCGGACAGGGATCGAAAGCTTTCTTT. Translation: CASSQGGQGSKAFF.

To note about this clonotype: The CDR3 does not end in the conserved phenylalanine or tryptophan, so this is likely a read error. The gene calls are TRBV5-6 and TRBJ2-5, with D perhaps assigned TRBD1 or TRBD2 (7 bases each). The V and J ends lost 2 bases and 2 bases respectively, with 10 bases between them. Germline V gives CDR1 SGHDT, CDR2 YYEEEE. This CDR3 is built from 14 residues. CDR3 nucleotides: TGTGCCAGCAGCTTCAGGGGGGGGCAAGAGACCCAGTACTGC. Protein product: CASSFRGGQETQYC.

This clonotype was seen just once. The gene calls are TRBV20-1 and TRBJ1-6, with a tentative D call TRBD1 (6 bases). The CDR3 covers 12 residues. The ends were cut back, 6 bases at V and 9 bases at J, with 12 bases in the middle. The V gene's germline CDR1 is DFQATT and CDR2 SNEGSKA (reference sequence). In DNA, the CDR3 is TGCAGTGCCGCACAGGGCGGTTCACCCCTCCACTTT. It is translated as CSAAQGGSPLHF.

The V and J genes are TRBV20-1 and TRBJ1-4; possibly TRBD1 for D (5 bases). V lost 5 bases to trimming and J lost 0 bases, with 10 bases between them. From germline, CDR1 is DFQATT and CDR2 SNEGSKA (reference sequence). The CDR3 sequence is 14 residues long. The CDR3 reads CSASPGPTNEKLFF. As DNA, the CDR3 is TGCAGTGCTTCGCCAGGGCCAACTAATGAAAAACTGTTTTTT.

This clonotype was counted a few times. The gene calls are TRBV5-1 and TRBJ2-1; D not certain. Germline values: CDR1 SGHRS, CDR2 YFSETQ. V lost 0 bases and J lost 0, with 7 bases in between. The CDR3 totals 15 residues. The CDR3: CASSLARSSYNEQFF. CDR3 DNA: TGCGCCAGCAGCTTGGCCAGGAGCTCCTACAATGAGCAGTTCTTC. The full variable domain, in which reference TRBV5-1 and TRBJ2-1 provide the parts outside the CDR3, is KAGVTQTPRYLIKTRGQQVTLSCSPISGHRSVSWYQQTPGQGLQFLFEYFSETQRNKGNFPGRFSGRQFSNSRSEMNVSTLELGDSALYLCASSLARSSYNEQFFGPGTRLTVL.

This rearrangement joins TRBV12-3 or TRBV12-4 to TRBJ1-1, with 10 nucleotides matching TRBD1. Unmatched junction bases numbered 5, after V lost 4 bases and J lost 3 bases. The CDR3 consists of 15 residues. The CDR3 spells CASSSSTGGYTEAFF. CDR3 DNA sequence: TGTGCCAGCAGTTCGTCGACAGGGGGCTACACTGAAGCTTTCTTT.

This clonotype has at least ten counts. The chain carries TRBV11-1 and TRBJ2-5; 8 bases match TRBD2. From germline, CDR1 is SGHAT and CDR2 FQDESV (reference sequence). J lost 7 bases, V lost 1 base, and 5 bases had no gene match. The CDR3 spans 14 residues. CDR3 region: CASSLGSGGRTQYF. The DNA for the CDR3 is TGTGCCAGCAGCTTAGGAAGCGGGGGAAGGACCCAGTACTTC. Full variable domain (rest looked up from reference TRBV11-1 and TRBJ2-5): EAEVAQSPRYKITEKSQAVAFWCDPISGHATLYWYRQILGQGPELLVQFQDESVVDDSQLPKDRFSAERLKGVDSTLKIQPAELGDSAMYLCASSLGSGGRTQYFGPGTRLLVL.

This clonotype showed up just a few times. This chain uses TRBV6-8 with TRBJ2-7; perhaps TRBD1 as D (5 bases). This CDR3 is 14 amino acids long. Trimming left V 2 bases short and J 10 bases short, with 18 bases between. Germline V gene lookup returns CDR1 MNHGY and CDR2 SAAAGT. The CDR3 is CASSYPRENGTQYF. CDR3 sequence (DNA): TGTGCCAGCAGTTACCCCAGGGAAAACGGTACCCAGTACTTC.